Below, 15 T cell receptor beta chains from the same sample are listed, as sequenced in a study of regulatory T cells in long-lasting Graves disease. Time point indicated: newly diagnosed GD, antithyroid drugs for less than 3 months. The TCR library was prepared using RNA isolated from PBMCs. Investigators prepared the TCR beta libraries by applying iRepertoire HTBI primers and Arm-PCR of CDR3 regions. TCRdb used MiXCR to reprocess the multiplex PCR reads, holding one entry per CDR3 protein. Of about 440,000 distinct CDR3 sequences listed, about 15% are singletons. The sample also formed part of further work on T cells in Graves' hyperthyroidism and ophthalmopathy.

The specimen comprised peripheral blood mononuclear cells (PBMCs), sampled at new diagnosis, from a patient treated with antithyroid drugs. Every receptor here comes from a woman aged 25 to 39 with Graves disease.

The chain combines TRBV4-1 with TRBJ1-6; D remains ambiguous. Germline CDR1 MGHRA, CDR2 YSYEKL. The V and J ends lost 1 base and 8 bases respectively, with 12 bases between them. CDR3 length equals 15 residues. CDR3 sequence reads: CASSQVEQAYSPLHF. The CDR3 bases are TGCGCCAGCAGCCAAGTCGAACAAGCTTATTCACCCCTCCACTTT.

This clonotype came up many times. CDR3 protein: CASGLNVQPQHF. In DNA, the CDR3 is TGTGCTAGTGGTTTAAATGTTCAGCCCCAGCATTTT. The rearrangement links TRBV12-5 to TRBJ1-5; D call uncertain. Germline values: CDR1 LGHNT, CDR2 FRNRAP. The CDR3 sequence is 12 residues long. The V end was cut by 3 bases, the J end by 6 bases, with 6 bases between. Full variable domain (remainder filled in from reference TRBV12-5 and TRBJ1-5): DARVTQTPRHKVTEMGQEVTMRCQPILGHNTVFWYRQTMMQGLELLAYFRNRAPLDDSGMPKDRFSAEMPDATLATLKIQPSEPRDSAVYFCASGLNVQPQHFGDGTRLSIL.

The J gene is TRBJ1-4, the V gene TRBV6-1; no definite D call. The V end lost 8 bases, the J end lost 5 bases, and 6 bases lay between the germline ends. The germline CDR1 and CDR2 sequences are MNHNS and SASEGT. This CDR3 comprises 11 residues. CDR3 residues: CASWLNEKLFF. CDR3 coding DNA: TGTGCCAGCTGGCTGAATGAAAAACTGTTTTTT.

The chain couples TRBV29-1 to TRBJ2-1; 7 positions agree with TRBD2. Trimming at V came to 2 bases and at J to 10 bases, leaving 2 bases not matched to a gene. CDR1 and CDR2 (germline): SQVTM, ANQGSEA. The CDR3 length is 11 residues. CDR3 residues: CSVESGIEQFF. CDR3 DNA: TGCAGCGTTGAAAGCGGGATAGAGCAGTTCTTC.

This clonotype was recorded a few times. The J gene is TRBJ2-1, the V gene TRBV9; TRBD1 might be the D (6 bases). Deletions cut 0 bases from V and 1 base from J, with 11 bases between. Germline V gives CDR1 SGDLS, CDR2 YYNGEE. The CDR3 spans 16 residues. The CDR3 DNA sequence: TGTGCCAGCAGCGTAGGAGGCAGGGGTTCCTACAATGAGCAGTTCTTC. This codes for CASSVGGRGSYNEQFF.

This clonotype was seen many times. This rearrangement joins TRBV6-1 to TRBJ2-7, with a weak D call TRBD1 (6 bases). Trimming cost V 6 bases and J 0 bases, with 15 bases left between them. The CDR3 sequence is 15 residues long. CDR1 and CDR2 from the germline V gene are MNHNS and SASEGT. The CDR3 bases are TGTGCCAGCAGGGGGGCTGTGGGCAGCTCCTACGAGCAGTACTTC. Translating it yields CASRGAVGSSYEQYF.

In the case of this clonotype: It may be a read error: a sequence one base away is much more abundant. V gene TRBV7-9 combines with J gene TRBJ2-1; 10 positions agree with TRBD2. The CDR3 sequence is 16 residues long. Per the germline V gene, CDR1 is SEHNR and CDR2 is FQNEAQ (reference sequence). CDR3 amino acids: CASSLIRLAGDNEQLF. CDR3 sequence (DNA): TGTGCCAGCAGCTTAATTCGGCTAGCGGGAGATAATGAGCAGCTCTTC.

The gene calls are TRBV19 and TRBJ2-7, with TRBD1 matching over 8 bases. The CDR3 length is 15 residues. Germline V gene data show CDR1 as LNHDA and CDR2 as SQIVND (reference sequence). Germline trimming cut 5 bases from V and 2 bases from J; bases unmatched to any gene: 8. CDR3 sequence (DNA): TGTGCCAGTAGTTCCCGGGACAGGACCCCCTACGAGCAGTACTTC. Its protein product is CASSSRDRTPYEQYF.

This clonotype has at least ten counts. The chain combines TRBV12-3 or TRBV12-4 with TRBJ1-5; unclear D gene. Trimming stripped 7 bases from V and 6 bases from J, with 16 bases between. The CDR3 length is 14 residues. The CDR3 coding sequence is TGTGCCAGCACCTTCCCGACGATGTTTCAGCCCCAGCATTTT. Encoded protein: CASTFPTMFQPQHF.

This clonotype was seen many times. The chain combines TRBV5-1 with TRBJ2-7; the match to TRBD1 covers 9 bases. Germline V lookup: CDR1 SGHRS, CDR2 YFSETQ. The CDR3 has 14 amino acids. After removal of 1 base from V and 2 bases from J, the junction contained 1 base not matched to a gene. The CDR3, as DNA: TGCGCCAGCAGCTTGCACAGGGGGCCCTACGAGCAGTACTTC. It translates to CASSLHRGPYEQYF.

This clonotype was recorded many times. CDR3 sequence (DNA): TGTGCCAGCAGTCCGATTGGACTAGCGGGCGGTTCGAACACCGGGGAGCTGTTTTTT. Protein: CASSPIGLAGGSNTGELFF. The V call is TRBV12-3 or TRBV12-4, the J call TRBJ2-2; 11 nucleotides match TRBD2. The CDR3 runs to 19 residues. V dropped 5 bases and J dropped 0; count of bases not matched to a gene: 11.

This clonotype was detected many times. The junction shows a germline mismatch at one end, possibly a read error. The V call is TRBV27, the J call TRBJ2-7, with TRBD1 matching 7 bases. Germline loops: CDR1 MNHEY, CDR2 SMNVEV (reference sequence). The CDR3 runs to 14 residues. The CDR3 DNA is TGTACCAGCAGTTTTGTACAGGGGATCCACGAGCAGTACTTC. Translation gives CTSSFVQGIHEQYF.

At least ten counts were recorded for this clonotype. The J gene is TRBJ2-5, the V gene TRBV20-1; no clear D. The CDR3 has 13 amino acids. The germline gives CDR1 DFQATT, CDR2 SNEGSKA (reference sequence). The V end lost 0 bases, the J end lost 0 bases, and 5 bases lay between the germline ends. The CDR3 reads CSARDVDQETQYF. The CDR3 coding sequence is TGCAGTGCTAGAGATGTTGACCAAGAGACCCAGTACTTC.

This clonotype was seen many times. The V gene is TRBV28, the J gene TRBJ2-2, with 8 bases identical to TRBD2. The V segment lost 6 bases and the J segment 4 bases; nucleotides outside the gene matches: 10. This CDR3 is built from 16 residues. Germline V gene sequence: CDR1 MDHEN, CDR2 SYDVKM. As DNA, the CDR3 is TGTGCCAGCAGACCCGGGACTAGGGTGGTCACCGGGGAGCTGTTTTTT. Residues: CASRPGTRVVTGELFF.

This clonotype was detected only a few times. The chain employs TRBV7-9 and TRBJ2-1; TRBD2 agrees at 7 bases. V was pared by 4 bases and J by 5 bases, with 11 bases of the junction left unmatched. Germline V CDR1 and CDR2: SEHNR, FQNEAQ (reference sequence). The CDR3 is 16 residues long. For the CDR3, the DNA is TGTGCCAGCAGCTACCTCTCCGGGAGGAACCACAATGAGCAGTTCTTC. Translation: CASSYLSGRNHNEQFF.